A single T cell receptor (beta chain) is shown here with its context. The length of the CDR3 is 14 residues. Trimming took off 3 bases at V and 5 bases at J, with 11 bases between the two ends. Germline loops: CDR1 MNHEY, CDR2 SVGAGI. This sample stems from a study of blood T cell repertoires in COVID-19. TCRdb's copy holds only in-frame clones and misses some; the assay was immunoSEQ multiplex PCR. The sample holds 200,000 to 300,000 clones, 85% to 90% seen once. This TCR was sampled from a man aged 40-55 years who had recovered from COVID-19. What was sequenced was PBMCs or T cells enriched from blood (not recorded which). The chain recombines TRBV6-5 with TRBJ2-1; TRBD2 might be the D (6 bases). CDR3 nucleotide sequence: TGTGCCAGCAGTTATGGAGGGACCGACAATGAGCAGTTCTTC. It yields the protein CASSYGGTDNEQFF.